The 4 T cell receptor beta chains below all came from one sample that was sequenced in a study of beta chain features in type 1 diabetes. The entirety of the isolated RNA underwent reverse transcription, so expressed TCRB transcripts were sequenced. Clones were sequenced by immunoSEQ multiplex PCR, and TCRdb holds only the in-frame ones, with some missing. The repertoire includes over 300,000 clones, roughly 8% of them detected once, and 0.44% sits in the top ten. Sample: central memory CD4+ T cells from blood. The receptors derive from a woman aged 18 to 35 in good health.

This clone was detected once. The chain recombines TRBV19 with TRBJ1-5, with TRBD1 identical over 12 bases. This CDR3 has 15 residues. The germline CDR1 and CDR2 sequences are LNHDA and SQIVND (reference sequence). V lost 7 bases to trimming and J lost 7 bases; unmatched junction nucleotides: 8. DNA for the CDR3: TGTGCCAGTACGAGGGGACAGGGGGCTTGGCAGCCCCAGCATTTT. Residues: CASTRGQGAWQPQHF.

This clone was detected only a few times. The chain recombines TRBV7-2 with TRBJ2-1; no firm D call. The CDR3 has 14 residues. Trimming took off 5 bases at V and 10 bases at J, with 18 bases between the two ends. From germline, CDR1 is SGHTA and CDR2 FQGNSA. This CDR3 reads CASSPTSFGPEQFF. The DNA for the CDR3 is TGTGCCAGCAGCCCGACCTCATTTGGACCAGAGCAGTTCTTC.

V usage is TRBV6-5 and J usage is TRBJ1-4; TRBD1 might be the D (6 bases). Germline-derived CDR1 and CDR2 are MNHEY and SVGAGI. Trimming shortened V by 8 bases and J by 8 bases, and 12 bases separated the two germline ends. The CDR3 is made up of 12 amino acids. The DNA for the CDR3 is TGTGCCAGCGGGGACATCAGGGAAAAACTGTTTTTT. It yields the protein CASGDIREKLFF.

The chain carries TRBV7-9 and TRBJ2-7; 8 nucleotides line up with TRBD1. The CDR3 covers 14 residues. CDR1 SEHNR and CDR2 FQNEAQ come from the germline V gene (reference sequence). V shed 2 bases and J 5 bases; nucleotides not matched to a gene: 5. CDR3 loop: CASSLTQGAHEQYF. CDR3 sequence (DNA): TGTGCCAGCAGCTTAACCCAGGGGGCCCACGAGCAGTACTTC.